Following are 26 T cell receptor beta chains from one sample sequenced in a study of blood T cell repertoires in COVID-19. TCRdb's copy holds only in-frame clones and misses some; the assay was immunoSEQ multiplex PCR. The sample shows around 250,000 clones, more than 70% of them seen only once. Sequencing was performed on peripheral blood. Receptors were obtained from a woman aged 80 or over with COVID-19, enrolled during active disease.

This sequence joins TRBV19 and TRBJ2-2; D is uncertain. V lost 5 bases and J 0 bases, leaving 13 bases between the germline ends. The CDR3 length is 16 residues. The germline CDR1 and CDR2 sequences are LNHDA and SQIVND (reference sequence). The CDR3 DNA reads as TGTGCCAGTAGTCCGCGACATCCCGCGAACACCGGGGAGCTGTTTTTT. It codes for CASSPRHPANTGELFF.

This chain connects TRBV28 to TRBJ1-6; 9 bases fit TRBD1. Trimming removed 8 bases from V and 7 bases from J; junction bases left unmatched: 9. Germline lookup yields CDR1 MDHEN and CDR2 SYDVKM. The CDR3 extends over 15 amino acids. As DNA, the CDR3 is TGTGCCAGCGGAACACAGGGGGCGCCGAATTCACCCCTCCACTTT. Residues: CASGTQGAPNSPLHF.

The count of this clone is one. V gene TRBV6-5 combines with J gene TRBJ1-1, with D unresolved. Germline V gives CDR1 MNHEY, CDR2 SVGAGI. V lost 2 bases and J lost 0, with 4 bases in between. The CDR3 has 13 amino acids. The CDR3 region is CASSYRLNTEAFF. The CDR3 DNA sequence: TGTGCCAGCAGTTACCGGTTGAACACTGAAGCTTTCTTT.

J is TRBJ2-1 and V is TRBV6-5; TRBD2 agrees at 12 bases. Germline values: CDR1 MNHEY, CDR2 SVGAGI. V lost 6 bases, J lost 9 bases, and 6 bases stayed unmatched. This CDR3 is 14 amino acids long. The DNA of the CDR3 is TGTGCCAGCAGGCCTAGCGGGGGGGCCGGTGAGCAGTTCTTC. Amino acid sequence: CASRPSGGAGEQFF.

The V gene is TRBV7-8, the J gene TRBJ2-2, with a possible D match to TRBD1 (5 bases). Trimming removed 1 base at V and 5 bases at J, with 14 bases between. The CDR3 spans 16 residues. Germline V lookup: CDR1 SGHVS, CDR2 FQNEAQ. The CDR3 region is CASSLGLRGRTGELFF. The CDR3 nucleotides read TGTGCCAGCAGCTTAGGTTTAAGGGGTAGGACCGGGGAGCTGTTTTTT.

This rearrangement joins TRBV7-9 to TRBJ2-1; D may be TRBD1 (6 bases). Trimming took 4 bases from V and 3 from J, leaving 13 bases between them. CDR3 length: 15 amino acids. Per germline, CDR1 SEHNR and CDR2 FQNEAQ (reference sequence). CDR3 sequence (DNA): TGTGCCAGCAGCTATCTAGGGGGAAACTACAATGAGCAGTTCTTC. Translated, it gives CASSYLGGNYNEQFF.

A word on this clone: The identical CDR3 is also encoded by other nucleotide sequences in the sample. The chain recombines TRBV9 with TRBJ2-5, with 15 bases lining up with TRBD2. V shed 3 bases and J 2 bases; nucleotides not matched to a gene: 2. The CDR3 loop spans 16 amino acids. Germline V CDR1 and CDR2: SGDLS, YYNGEE. Here the CDR3 reads CASSAGLAGGQETQYF. The DNA for the CDR3 is TGTGCCAGCAGCGCCGGACTAGCGGGGGGGCAAGAGACCCAGTACTTC.

V and J are TRBV2 and TRBJ1-6, with 8 nucleotides matching TRBD1. Unmatched junction bases numbered 4, after V lost 3 bases and J lost 6 bases. This CDR3 contains 15 residues. Looked up from germline, CDR1 is SNHLY and CDR2 is FYNNEI. In nucleotides, the CDR3 is TGTGCCAGCAGTGACCAGGGGGCGGGTAATTCACCCCTCCACTTT. As protein: CASSDQGAGNSPLHF. The whole variable domain, filled in from reference TRBV2 and TRBJ1-6, reads EPEVTQTPSHQVTQMGQEVILRCVPISNHLYFYWYRQILGQKVEFLVSFYNNEISEKSEIFDDQFSVERPDGSNFTLKIRSTKLEDSAMYFCASSDQGAGNSPLHFGNGTRLTVT.

In this sample, this clone turned up a few times. This rearrangement joins TRBV5-1 to TRBJ2-7; TRBD1 aligns across 9 bases. The CDR3 runs to 16 residues. J gave up 5 bases and V 4 bases, and 13 bases lay outside the gene matches. Germline CDR1 SGHRS, CDR2 YFSETQ. CDR3 amino acids: CASSTGGQGSLHEQYF. CDR3 nucleotides: TGCGCCAGCAGCACCGGTGGACAGGGGTCGCTGCACGAGCAGTACTTC.

The chain uses TRBV10-3 and TRBJ1-3; D uncertain. Germline assignment: CDR1 ENHRY and CDR2 SYGVKD. This CDR3 has 15 residues. The V gene lost 4 bases and the J gene lost 9 bases, with 19 bases spanning the gap. CDR3 region: CAISGTNMGGGTIYF. Written as DNA, the CDR3 is TGTGCCATCAGTGGAACTAACATGGGTGGTGGCACCATATATTTT.

Only one count was recorded for this clone. This chain connects TRBV6-4 to TRBJ1-2, with unresolved D. Germline V gene sequence: CDR1 MRHNA, CDR2 SNTAGT. The CDR3 is 13 residues long. The V end was cut by 4 bases, the J end by 6 bases, with 12 bases between. CDR3 nucleotides: TGTGCCAGCAGTGCGAGGGAAGGAAATGGCTACACCTTC. Translation: CASSAREGNGYTF.

This chain uses TRBV5-4 with TRBJ2-5; a possible D gene is TRBD1 (6 bases). Trimming left V 4 bases short and J 2 bases short, with 9 bases between. The germline gives CDR1 SGHNT, CDR2 YYREEE (reference sequence). The CDR3 runs 13 residues. This CDR3 is CASSVRGQETQYF. CDR3 DNA sequence: TGTGCCAGCAGCGTCAGGGGTCAAGAGACCCAGTACTTC.

The chain employs TRBV18 and TRBJ1-6, with D possibly matching TRBD1 (5 bases). The CDR3 has 14 amino acids. V was shortened by 3 bases and J by 9 bases, with 12 bases between the two germline ends. CDR1 and CDR2 from the germline V gene are KGHSH and LQKENI. Here the CDR3 reads CASSPGGVGSPLHF. CDR3 bases: TGTGCCAGCTCACCGGGAGGGGTCGGTTCACCCCTCCACTTT.

This chain joins TRBV4-1 and TRBJ2-3; 11 bases are shared with TRBD2. CDR3 size: 18 residues. Trimming at V came to 0 bases and at J to 4 bases, leaving 9 bases not matched to a gene. Germline V lookup: CDR1 MGHRA, CDR2 YSYEKL. CDR3 protein: CASSQERGSGGAADTQYF. CDR3 DNA: TGCGCCAGCAGCCAAGAGAGGGGTAGCGGGGGGGCCGCAGATACGCAGTATTTT.

Note on this clone: A much larger clone is a single base away; this may be a read error. The J gene is TRBJ1-3, the V gene TRBV5-4; 8 nucleotides match TRBD1. Germline V gives CDR1 SGHNT, CDR2 YYREEE (reference sequence). This CDR3 contains 14 residues. J lost 2 bases, V lost 4 bases, and 2 bases had no gene match. The chain's CDR3 is CASSPTGAGNTIYF. The CDR3 coding sequence is TGTGCCAGCAGCCCGACAGGGGCTGGAAACACCATATATTTT.

This rearrangement joins TRBV5-6 to TRBJ1-4; 9 bases align to TRBD1. J was trimmed by 8 bases and V by 0 bases; bases with no gene match: 2. The V gene's germline CDR1 is SGHDT and CDR2 YYEEEE. The CDR3 length is 14 residues. CDR3 DNA: TGTGCCAGCAGCTTGGGGGACAGGGACGAAAAACTGTTTTTT. Protein: CASSLGDRDEKLFF. Full variable domain (rest looked up from reference TRBV5-6 and TRBJ1-4): DAGVTQSPTHLIKTRGQQVTLRCSPKSGHDTVSWYQQALGQGPQFIFQYYEEEERQRGNFPDRFSGHQFPNYSSELNVNALLLGDSALYLCASSLGDRDEKLFFGSGTQLSVL.

V and J are TRBV7-2 and TRBJ2-1, with TRBD2 matching 8 bases. Germline trimming cut 5 bases from V and 5 bases from J; bases unmatched to any gene: 20. This CDR3 is built from 19 residues. Germline CDR1 is SGHTA and CDR2 is FQGNSA. CDR3 sequence reads: CASSPRAGGTTNSHNEQFF. CDR3 coding DNA: TGTGCCAGCAGCCCCAGGGCGGGGGGAACGACAAATTCCCACAATGAGCAGTTCTTC.

The chain has TRBV2 and TRBJ1-3, with TRBD1 as a possible D gene (5 bases). The germline V gene encodes CDR1 SNHLY and CDR2 FYNNEI. The CDR3 spans 15 residues. The V end lost 6 bases, the J end lost 3 bases, and 15 bases lay between the germline ends. The CDR3 sequence: CASRPGGGRGNTIYF. DNA for the CDR3: TGTGCCAGCAGACCCGGCGGGGGTCGTGGAAACACCATATATTTT. Filled out from reference TRBV2 and TRBJ1-3, the complete variable domain reads EPEVTQTPSHQVTQMGQEVILRCVPISNHLYFYWYRQILGQKVEFLVSFYNNEISEKSEIFDDQFSVERPDGSNFTLKIRSTKLEDSAMYFCASRPGGGRGNTIYFGEGSWLTVV.

This clone showed up just once. The chain links TRBV4-1 to TRBJ1-3, with 10 bases matching TRBD1. The CDR3 is made up of 16 amino acids. V was clipped by 1 base and J by 0 bases; unmatched bases: 0. Germline CDR1 is MGHRA and CDR2 is YSYEKL. The CDR3 DNA sequence: TGCGCCAGCAGCCAAGGGACAGGGGGCTCTGGAAACACCATATATTTT. Its protein is CASSQGTGGSGNTIYF.

The rearrangement links TRBV5-1 to TRBJ2-5; 9 bases match TRBD2. The CDR3 sequence is 15 residues long. V lost 4 bases to trimming and J lost 0 bases; unmatched junction nucleotides: 4. Germline CDR1 and CDR2: SGHRS and YFSETQ. The CDR3 protein is CASSPQRGDQETQYF. The CDR3 region has the DNA TGCGCCAGCAGCCCCCAGCGGGGGGACCAAGAGACCCAGTACTTC.

The chain employs TRBV10-3 and TRBJ2-3; 9 bases are shared with TRBD2. The CDR3 is made up of 18 amino acids. The junction had 11 bases not matched to a gene; V was cut back by 1 base and J by 3 bases. Germline CDR1 reads ENHRY; CDR2 reads SYGVKD. The CDR3 DNA is TGTGCCATCAGTGAGTGGAGGGGGGTGACTAGCGGAACAGATACGCAGTATTTT. Amino acids: CAISEWRGVTSGTDTQYF.

V usage is TRBV7-9 and J usage is TRBJ2-5; 7 bases match TRBD1. The germline gives CDR1 SEHNR, CDR2 FQNEAQ (reference sequence). The CDR3 covers 14 residues. Trimming removed 2 bases from V and 5 bases from J; junction bases left unmatched: 5. DNA of the CDR3: TGTGCCAGCAGCTTACCGTCCAGGGGGGAGACCCAGTACTTC. Translation: CASSLPSRGETQYF.

This chain uses TRBV6-5 with TRBJ2-7; TRBD1 aligns across 9 bases. The length of the CDR3 is 14 residues. From germline, CDR1 is MNHEY and CDR2 SVGAGI. V lost 7 bases to trimming and J lost 5 bases; unmatched junction nucleotides: 9. CDR3 in amino acids: CASTREDRGHEQYV. CDR3 bases: TGTGCCAGCACCAGAGAGGACAGGGGCCACGAGCAGTACGTC.

The genes are TRBV29-1 and TRBJ1-2, with 10 bases that match TRBD1. From germline, CDR1 is SQVTM and CDR2 ANQGSEA. The CDR3 is made up of 12 amino acids. V was clipped by 6 bases and J by 6 bases; unmatched bases: 4. CDR3 bases: TGCAGCGTCGAGGACAGGGGGGATGGCTACACCTTC. Protein: CSVEDRGDGYTF. The full variable domain, in which reference TRBV29-1 and TRBJ1-2 provide the parts outside the CDR3, is SAVISQKPSRDICQRGTSLTIQCQVDSQVTMMFWYRQQPGQSLTLIATANQGSEATYESGFVIDKFPISRPNLTFSTLTVSNMSPEDSSIYLCSVEDRGDGYTFGSGTRLTVV.

The rearrangement links TRBV2 to TRBJ1-2; weak D call: TRBD1 (5 bases). The CDR3 spans 12 residues. Germline values: CDR1 SNHLY, CDR2 FYNNEI. Trimming left V 7 bases short and J 7 bases short, with 13 bases between. The CDR3 coding sequence is TGTGCCAGCAAGTCGGACATCCGTGGCTACACCTTC. Its translation is CASKSDIRGYTF.

The V and J genes are TRBV5-1 and TRBJ1-6; 7 nucleotides line up with TRBD1. V dropped 5 bases and J dropped 7; count of bases not matched to a gene: 9. This CDR3 has 15 amino acids. The germline V gene has CDR1 SGHRS and CDR2 YFSETQ. The CDR3 sequence is CASRMGETGNSPLHF. The CDR3 bases are TGCGCCAGCAGGATGGGGGAGACAGGGAATTCACCCCTCCACTTT.